What follows is one T cell receptor beta chain and its context. This clone appeared a few times. Its recognized antigen is unknown. The input lacks base qualities; no much larger clone sits a single base away. The cohort consisted of more than 650 healthy bone marrow donors. At the time of sampling, every cohort member was nominally healthy, though immune exposures that went unrecorded were likely present. The donor was CMV seronegative and was included in the group of several hundred seronegative cohort members. A peripheral blood sample was provided by each donor, and peripheral blood mononuclear cells were used for TCR beta sequencing. The Qiagen DNeasy Blood Extraction Kit was used to extract genomic DNA from the blood cell samples. This sample stems from a study of cytomegalovirus exposure and HLA in healthy donors (dated by TCRdb to the late 2010s). Some background on the complete study: In an earlier analysis of under 750 of the donors, roughly 300 Gb of sequence data and roughly 100 million unique TCR beta sequences from 150 million to 200 million T cells were reported. The study used immunosequencing to profile the T cell repertoires of 666 subjects and linked those repertoires to cytomegalovirus serostatus. Besides the first cohort of 500 to 700 subjects, a separate validation cohort made up of around 120 different subjects was used. To predict cytomegalovirus infection status, the study combined high-throughput TCR immunosequencing, statistical association of individual TCRs with disease status, and machine learning. On average, around 240,000 unique TCR beta nucleotide sequences were sequenced per donor among 398 genotyped donors of the cohort, with around 19% of those sequences being non-productive. The genetic ancestry cluster associated with self-reported Caucasian donors included approximately 85% of the roughly 360 genotyped donors. To study patterns of TCR occurrence, a later analysis re-analyzed previously published TCR beta repertoires from several hundred donors and added high-resolution HLA genotyping. All discovery cohort repertoires had been generated using a single sequencing platform. Donor age, sex, ethnicity and CMV serostatus were compiled together with the repertoire data. Genome-wide SNP genotypes for about 60% of the roughly 670 donors were used in a later genetic analysis, which treated that subset as a discovery cohort. The study aimed to test whether cataloging public T cell receptors could reveal signatures of past pathogen exposure. Four or five DR-DQ haplotypes were treated as single units for association and clustering because of strong linkage in the cohort. In the later analysis, no new phenotypic data were used to find candidate immune exposures; instead, reliance was placed on TCR beta sequences and their occurrence across donors. An early release that covered approximately 600 HLA-typed donors contained approximately 300 gigabases of sequencing data and some 87 million unique TCR sequences. Typing coverage varied by locus: roughly 620-640 donors for A, B, C, DRB1 and DQB1; under 550 for DQA1; over 600 for DPA1; about 450 for DPB1. In an earlier analysis of over 550 of the donors, high-throughput TCR beta sequencing was used to judge whether each TCR beta V gene segment behaved as functional or pseudogenic. HLA typing included class I and class II loci at four-digit resolution. Overall study results and their limits: In a later analysis, most CMV-associated TCR beta chains were found to appear HLA-restricted, with HLA associations seemingly driven largely by CMV exposure. The sequencing pipeline was judged likely to have produced a cluster of highly shared sequence variants as a technical artifact. In a later genetic analysis, fewer N-insertions in productive TCRs were reported among donors in an Asian-associated ancestry cluster than the roughly 670-donor mean. HLA typing was unavailable for some donors at each locus, so association tests used only the typed subset. An earlier analysis of approximately 600 of the donors showed that most TCR beta V segments appeared in productive rearrangements either about 87% or about 30% of the time, which broadly matched IMGT annotations. Linkage disequilibrium might explain the correlated functional status among segregating V segments, but an unknown experimental factor could not be ruled out. The cohort was sequenced for TCR beta chains only, and without alpha or paired-chain data the features that could be detected were limited. The classifier was reported to diagnose cytomegalovirus status with high specificity and sensitivity in both the original and validation cohorts. In a later analysis, HLA-associated TCR beta chains were found to be more clonally expanded and to have lower generation probabilities than equally common non-associated chains. Some IMGT-functional V segments, including TRBV6-2 and TRBV6-3, could not be told apart with the 87-base-pair reads, so those segments were excluded. The earlier analysis of a few hundred of the donors excluded over 15 rarely observed V segments, including chromosome 9 orphons, because counts were too low. The study listed 164 TCR beta chains as associated with cytomegalovirus. Roughly uniform sequencing depth across donors was assumed in presence/absence analyses, although this assumption may not hold. In a later genetic analysis, a missense DCLRE1C variant was associated with V-gene and J-gene trimming of TCR beta chains, and the association was replicated in an independent cohort. The only immune exposure information available for the cohort was CMV serostatus. A further reported finding was that TCR beta sequences accurately predicted the HLA-A and HLA-B alleles for most subjects in the first cohort. While some public TCRs were present in many individuals, most TCR sequences turned up only very rarely across donors. A few of the identified cytomegalovirus-associated TCR beta chains were confirmed in vitro to be specific for cytomegalovirus antigens. When HLA alleles, especially DR and DQ, strongly co-occurred, attributing TCR associations to individual alleles was difficult. Specific HLA alleles were associated with some 15,000 TCR beta sequences at a false discovery rate of 0.05 in a later analysis. According to a later analysis, parvovirus B19, influenza, CMV and Epstein-Barr virus appeared linked to several top co-occurrence clusters. A later analysis found that TCR association rates varied across HLA loci, with DRB1 alleles showing the most associated TCRs and HLA-C alleles the fewest. According to the authors, the approach could potentially be generalized to other disease states and immunological phenotypes.

CDR1 and CDR2 (SGHVS, FNYEAQ) derive from the germline V gene. V gives up 5 bases and J gives up 8 bases, and the segment between their germline ends measures 21 bases. Measured from the cysteine to the phenylalanine, the CDR3 is 15 residues long. Only the CDR3 DNA is retained, 45 bases long and in frame from the first base. The receptor library was made with the immunoSEQ multiplex PCR assay. The multiplex PCR relied on a mix of 60 forward primers for TCR Vbeta segments and 13 reverse primers for TCR Jbeta segments. The CDR3 region of rearranged TCR beta genes was amplified from genomic DNA by a multiplex PCR assay. Amplified TCR beta libraries were sequenced as 87-base-pair reads on the Illumina HiSeq System. Per the original workflow: A later analysis tallied tens of millions of unique TCR beta chains across the 660 or so repertoires, and approximately 11 million of those chains were shared by two or more donors. Raw reads were error-corrected and collapsed into unique sequences with a nearest-neighbor algorithm that merged closely related sequences to remove PCR and sequencing errors. To assign V, D and J gene segments, CDR3 sequences were aligned to IMGT reference sequences. For a sequence to be retained, a match of at least six nucleotides to both a V gene segment and a J gene segment was required. A rearrangement was called productive if the CDR3 had no stop codons and remained in frame with V and J, and every other rearrangement was called non-productive. CDR3 was defined according to IMGT convention as the region running from the second conserved V-encoded cysteine to the conserved J-encoded phenylalanine. The earlier analysis of 587 of the donors excluded sequences that lacked an unambiguous match to a single V gene segment. In an earlier analysis of around 600 of the donors, V segments were called functional above 56.7% productive rearrangements and were called segregating when the between-donor standard deviation exceeded 5%. A statistical classification framework was built for diagnosing cytomegalovirus status from the catalog of TCR beta chain sequences. A later analysis assigned V and J genes by comparing TCR nucleotide sequences with IMGT/GENE-DB human TR gene sequences. A later analysis assigned CDR3 sequences and most-parsimonious VDJ recombination scenarios with the TCRdist pipeline. In a later analysis, each TCR beta chain was defined by its CDR3 amino acid sequence together with its V-gene family, and reads without a unique V-gene family were excluded. As a way to deal with suspected cross-contamination and a sequencing artifact, a later analysis dropped approximately 590 nucleotide sequences that were highly shared and had low generation probability. In a later analysis, a clonal expansion index for each public chain was calculated from normalized within-repertoire ranks of inferred template counts. In a later analysis, generation probabilities were computed with a VDJ recombination model fitted to out-of-frame rearrangements, and the resulting probabilities were checked against IGoR. In a later analysis, hypergeometric tests were used to score TCR-TCR, TCR-HLA and TCR-CMV co-occurrence, with a repertoire-size bias correction applied to TCR pairs. In a later analysis, false discovery rates were estimated by permuting HLA or CMV assignments 20 times. In a later analysis, co-occurring TCRs were grouped with DBSCAN, and TCRdist sequence similarity was added when clustering was performed within HLA-allele-positive subsets. Repertoires with fewer than 30,000 or more than 120,000 public chains, plus five repertoires with anomalous nucleotide sharing, were excluded from co-occurrence clustering. Here the immuneACCESS table is served through TCRdb, limited to in-frame sequences with V and J called. Missing clones are a known gap in these copies; in checked studies unresolved V genes cover under half, and the rest lacks a known reason. V and J calls and clone size are copied from that table; D and trimming were computed from the DNA. The sample records about 160,000 clones, over 80% of which are singletons. Clones ranked in the top ten supply around 1.3% of the sample.

This chain is built from TRBV7-6 and TRBJ1-2; the D segment could be TRBD1, given 6 matching bases. Sequenced: PBMCs. The origin of this receptor is a boy between 2 and 10 years old in good health and CMV-seronegative. The nucleotides read TGTGCCAGCAGCCCCCGCGGGGGGGGCTCGCGAGGCTACACCTTC. It translates as CASSPRGGGSRGYTF. Extended through the reference TRBV7-6 and TRBJ1-2 proteins, this CDR3 yields the full variable domain: GAGVSQSPRYKVTKRGQDVALRCDPISGHVSLYWYRQALGQGPEFLTYFNYEAQQDKSGLPNDRFSAERPEGSISTLTIQRTEQRDSAMYRCASSPRGGGSRGYTFGSGTRLTVV.